One sample yielded the 8 T cell receptor beta chains listed below, sequenced in a study of identifying expanded T cells in peripheral blood (dated by TCRdb to the late 2010s). Libraries were constructed by the immunoSEQ multiplex PCR assay. TCRdb mirrors the immuneACCESS table, restricted to in-frame sequences. Some clones are absent from its copies; in checked studies, under half trace to an unresolved V gene, and the reason for the others is unknown. For this sample the table gives over 75,000 clones, of which 70% to 90% were detected only once. The ten most abundant clones make up over 3% of the sample. The source material was blood. Every receptor here comes from a person aged 18 to 69 in good health.

The rearrangement links TRBV30 to TRBJ1-1; D may be TRBD1 (5 bases). CDR3 length: 13 amino acids. Germline-derived CDR1 and CDR2 are GTSNPN and SVGIG (reference sequence). Trimming shortened V by 3 bases and J by 3 bases, and 11 bases separated the two germline ends. The CDR3: CAWRRGEYTEAFF. The CDR3 bases are TGTGCCTGGAGGCGGGGGGAGTACACTGAAGCTTTCTTT.

The J gene is TRBJ2-1, the V gene TRBV27; D may be TRBD2 (6 bases). Looked up from germline, CDR1 is MNHEY and CDR2 is SMNVEV (reference sequence). Trimming removed 5 bases from V and 2 bases from J, with 13 bases in between. The CDR3 runs 15 residues. The CDR3: CASSPRGGPYNEQFF. The CDR3 coding sequence is TGTGCCAGCAGTCCCCGGGGAGGACCCTACAATGAGCAGTTCTTC.

The chain uses TRBV19 and TRBJ1-2; 10 bases match TRBD1. V lost 4 bases to trimming and J lost 6 bases; unmatched junction nucleotides: 8. CDR1 and CDR2 from the germline V gene are LNHDA and SQIVND (reference sequence). The CDR3 totals 15 residues. The CDR3 DNA is TGTGCCAGTAGTAGAGACAGGGGGCCTGGGAATGGCTACACCTTC. Protein product: CASSRDRGPGNGYTF.

V and J are TRBV6-5 and TRBJ2-7, with 9 bases matching TRBD2. The CDR3 covers 15 residues. V was pared by 3 bases and J by 4 bases, with 7 bases of the junction left unmatched. Germline V gene lookup returns CDR1 MNHEY and CDR2 SVGAGI. The CDR3 sequence is CASSYIAGGRYEQYF. The CDR3 nucleotides are TGTGCCAGCAGTTATATTGCGGGAGGGCGGTACGAGCAGTACTTC.

About this clone itself: Mismatch with germline at one junction end may stem from a read error. This sequence joins TRBV5-1 and TRBJ2-1, with TRBD2 identical over 11 bases. The CDR3 length is 15 residues. CDR1 and CDR2 from the germline V gene are SGHRS and YFSETQ. DNA for the CDR3: TGCGCCAGCAGCCTCCCCGGGACTAGCGGAGGGGCTCGGCTCTTC. Protein: CASSLPGTSGGARLF.

The chain combines TRBV4-1 with TRBJ1-5, with TRBD1 matching over 10 bases. The CDR3 sequence is 16 residues long. With V trimmed by 3 bases and J by 4 bases, 6 bases remained unmatched. Germline values: CDR1 MGHRA, CDR2 YSYEKL. The CDR3 loop reads CASSHGRDRGNQPQHF. The CDR3 nucleotides are TGCGCCAGCAGCCACGGCCGGGACAGGGGAAATCAGCCCCAGCATTTT.

The chain couples TRBV30 to TRBJ2-7; tentative D call: TRBD1 (6 bases). The CDR3 sequence is 13 residues long. CDR1 and CDR2 from the germline V gene are GTSNPN and SVGIG (reference sequence). V was pared by 0 bases and J by 11 bases, with 17 bases between. This CDR3 is CAWSVQRRQEKYF. The CDR3 DNA is TGTGCCTGGAGTGTACAGCGTCGACAGGAGAAGTACTTC. Full variable domain (outside the CDR3, taken from reference TRBV30 and TRBJ2-7): SQTIHQWPATLVQPVGSPLSLECTVEGTSNPNLYWYRQAAGRGLQLLFYSVGIGQISSEVPQNLSASRPQDRQFILSSKKLLLSDSGFYLCAWSVQRRQEKYFGPGTRLTVT.

V and J are TRBV2 and TRBJ2-6; D is unclear. Trimming cost V 5 bases and J 4 bases, with 6 bases left between them. The CDR3 spans 13 residues. From germline, CDR1 is SNHLY and CDR2 FYNNEI. CDR3 nucleotides: TGTGCCAGCAGTCCTTCCGGGGCCAACGTCCTGACTTTC. Amino acids: CASSPSGANVLTF.